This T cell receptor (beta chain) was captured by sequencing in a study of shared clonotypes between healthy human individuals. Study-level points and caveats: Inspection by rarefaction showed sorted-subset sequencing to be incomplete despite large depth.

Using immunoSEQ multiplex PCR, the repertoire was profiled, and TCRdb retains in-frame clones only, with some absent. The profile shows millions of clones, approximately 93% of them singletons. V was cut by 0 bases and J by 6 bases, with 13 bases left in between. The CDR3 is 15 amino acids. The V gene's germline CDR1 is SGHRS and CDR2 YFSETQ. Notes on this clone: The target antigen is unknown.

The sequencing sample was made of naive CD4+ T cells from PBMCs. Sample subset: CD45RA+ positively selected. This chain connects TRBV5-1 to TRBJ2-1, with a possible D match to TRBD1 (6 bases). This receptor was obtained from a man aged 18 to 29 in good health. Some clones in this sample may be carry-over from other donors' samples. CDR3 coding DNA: TGCGCCAGCAGCTTGGGTGGGACACCTACCAATGAGCAGTTCTTC. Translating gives CASSLGGTPTNEQFF.